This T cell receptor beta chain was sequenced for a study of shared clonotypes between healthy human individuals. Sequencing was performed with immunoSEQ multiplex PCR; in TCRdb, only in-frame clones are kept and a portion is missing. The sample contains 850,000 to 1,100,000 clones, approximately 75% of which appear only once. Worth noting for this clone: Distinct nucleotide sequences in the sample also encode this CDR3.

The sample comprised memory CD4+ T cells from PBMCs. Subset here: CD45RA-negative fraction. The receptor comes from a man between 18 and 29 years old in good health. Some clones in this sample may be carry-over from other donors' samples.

As DNA, the CDR3 is TGTGCCAGCAGTTTGCTGGAGACCCAGTACTTC. Translated: CASSLLETQYF. The V and J genes are TRBV28 and TRBJ2-5; D ambiguous. The germline V gene encodes CDR1 MDHEN and CDR2 SYDVKM. The CDR3 spans 11 residues. V was cut by 3 bases and J by 5 bases, with 4 bases left in between.